Shown below are 16 T cell receptor beta chains from a single sample sequenced in a study of kidney transplant recipient with SARS-CoV-2 infection. TCRdb re-analysed the reads in MiXCR, keeping a single row per CDR3 protein. The sample shows approximately 240,000 distinct CDR3 sequences, 29% of them seen only once. The sequences come from a blood sample, collected at baseline and around day 120 from a kidney transplant recipient. These receptors all come from a male patient aged 30 to 39 who had COVID-19 and was a kidney transplant recipient. Some T cells may have originated in the graft donor.

This clonotype showed up just a few times. It is likely a read error, because the conserved phenylalanine at the end of the CDR3 is missing. The chain joins TRBV3-1 to TRBJ2-5; TRBD2 is a possible D gene (6 bases). V lost 4 bases, J lost 1 base, and 10 bases lay in between. The CDR3 totals 14 residues. The germline V gene encodes CDR1 LGHDT and CDR2 YNNKEL (reference sequence). CDR3 amino acids: CASSPRGFQETQYL. In DNA, the CDR3 is TGTGCCAGCAGCCCACGGGGGTTCCAAGAGACCCAGTACCTC.

Note on this clonotype: A much larger clone lies a single base off, so this may be a read error. This chain joins TRBV6-1 and TRBJ1-2; D ambiguous. Looked up from germline, CDR1 is MNHNS and CDR2 is SASEGT. The CDR3 runs to 17 residues. Deletions cut 5 bases from V and 4 bases from J, with 23 bases between. The CDR3 here is CASSRPLGGRKTYGYTF. In DNA form, the CDR3 reads TGTGCCAGCAGTCGTCCGCTAGGTGGGAGAAAGACCTATGGCTACACCTTC.

On this clonotype: This may come from a read error, since a much larger clone is one base off. V is TRBV25-1 and J is TRBJ1-2; D is ambiguous. Germline V lookup: CDR1 MGHDK, CDR2 SYGVNS. The CDR3 loop spans 17 amino acids. V lost 5 bases to trimming and J lost 4 bases, with 23 bases between them. Here the CDR3 reads CASSSVRELRKTYGYTF. Written as DNA, the CDR3 is TGTGCCAGCAGTAGTGTGCGAGAACTGAGAAAGACCTATGGCTACACCTTC.

About this clonotype: This may be a read error, as it is one base from a much larger clone. The gene calls are TRBV6-5 and TRBJ2-1; D possibly corresponds to TRBD1 (5 bases). The germline CDR1 and CDR2 sequences are MNHEY and SVGAGI. The CDR3 contains 14 residues. Trimming took off 7 bases at V and 6 bases at J, with 16 bases between the two ends. The CDR3 sequence: CASKGSYQGNEQFF. CDR3 sequence (DNA): TGTGCCAGCAAGGGTTCGTATCAGGGCAATGAGCAGTTCTTC.

This clonotype showed up many times. The chain couples TRBV20-1 to TRBJ2-2; tentatively, D is TRBD1 or TRBD2 (5 bases each). This CDR3 contains 16 residues. Germline V gives CDR1 DFQATT, CDR2 SNEGSKA (reference sequence). Trimming stripped 3 bases from V and 1 base from J, with 15 bases between. The CDR3 nucleotides are TGCAGTGCTAGCAGGGAGACCTCTTTGAACACCGGGGAGCTGTTTTTT. Translated: CSASRETSLNTGELFF.

This clonotype was seen repeatedly, ten times or more. The chain couples TRBV12-3 or TRBV12-4 to TRBJ1-2; D gene unclear. Trimming took off 5 bases at V and 4 bases at J, with 23 bases between the two ends. The CDR3 consists of 17 residues. This CDR3 is CASSTGSTAGKTYGYTF. Written as DNA, the CDR3 is TGTGCCAGCAGTACTGGTTCCACAGCAGGAAAGACCTATGGCTACACCTTC.

The CDR3 DNA follows: TGTGCCAGCACATGTTTCAATAGTCGAAAGACCCATGGCTACACCTTC. Translation: CASTCFNSRKTHGYTF. This chain connects TRBV5-6 to TRBJ1-2; D unresolved. Between the trimmed V and J ends, which lost 6 bases and 6 bases, there was a span of 24 bases. Germline lookup yields CDR1 SGHDT and CDR2 YYEEEE. CDR3 length equals 16 residues.

As concerns this clonotype: Sequence at one end of the junction differs from germline and may be a read error. The chain has TRBV20-1 and TRBJ2-2; 8 bases map to TRBD1. CDR3 length: 16 amino acids. CDR1 and CDR2 from the germline V gene are DFQATT and SNEGSKA (reference sequence). CDR3 DNA sequence: TGCAGTGCTAGCCCCTTTCGGACAGGGAACACCGGGGAGCTGGTTTTT. Amino acid sequence: CSASPFRTGNTGELVF.

The chain recombines TRBV5-1 with TRBJ1-1; D is unresolved. V was clipped by 5 bases and J by 2 bases, with 13 bases between them. The CDR3 runs 14 residues. Germline loops: CDR1 SGHRS, CDR2 YFSETQ. The CDR3 sequence: CASRGGEGNTEAFF. As DNA, the CDR3 is TGCGCCAGCAGGGGAGGCGAGGGTAACACTGAAGCTTTCTTT.

The sample holds many counts of this clonotype. The rearrangement uses TRBV9 and TRBJ1-2; no definite D call. The CDR3 contains 16 residues. CDR1 is SGDLS, CDR2 YYNGEE, per germline. V was shortened by 7 bases and J by 4 bases, with 23 bases between the two germline ends. The CDR3 sequence: CASRMSYSRKTYGYTF. DNA of the CDR3: TGTGCCAGCCGGATGTCGTACTCAAGAAAGACCTATGGCTACACCTTC.

Turning to this clonotype: This likely came from a read error, as a far larger clone is one base away. This rearrangement joins TRBV6-5 to TRBJ2-4, with a weak D call TRBD2 (7 bases). CDR1 MNHEY and CDR2 SVGAGI come from the germline V gene. The CDR3 sequence is 14 residues long. Trimming removed 2 bases from V and 13 bases from J, with 18 bases in between. In nucleotides, the CDR3 is TGTGCCAGCAGTTACGCGCCGGGGGGCCGTGAGCAGTACTTC. Amino acids: CASSYAPGGREQYF.

Worth noting for this clonotype: A junction boundary mismatches the germline segment, possibly from a read error. The chain recombines TRBV28 with TRBJ2-1, with 10 positions matching TRBD1. The CDR3 extends over 16 amino acids. Germline V gives CDR1 MDHEN, CDR2 SYDVKM. CDR3 in DNA: TGTACCAGCAGTCCCCCACCAGGACAGGGGGGGAATGAGCAGTTCTTC. Residues: CTSSPPPGQGGNEQFF.

In the case of this clonotype: It may be a read error: a sequence one base away is much more abundant. The chain links TRBV9 to TRBJ2-2, with TRBD2 matching 12 bases. Germline assignment: CDR1 SGDLS and CDR2 YYNGEE. CDR3 size: 19 residues. CDR3: CASSVDGTSGYGRTGGLFF. DNA of the CDR3: TGTGCCAGCAGCGTAGATGGGACTAGCGGGTACGGACGCACCGGGGGGCTGTTTTTT.

This clonotype occurred once. It may be a read error: a sequence one base away is much more abundant. The V and J genes are TRBV30 and TRBJ1-3, with D unclear. The germline CDR1 and CDR2 sequences are GTSNPN and SVGIG (reference sequence). This CDR3 comprises 12 residues. The CDR3 sequence is CARSEVSNTIYF. The CDR3 DNA reads TGTGCCCGGAGCGAAGTAAGCAACACCATATATTTT.

Comment on this clonotype: A much larger clone is a single base away; this may be a read error. The V and J genes are TRBV12-3 or TRBV12-4 and TRBJ1-1; unclear D gene. CDR3 size: 11 residues. CDR3 sequence reads: CAGSFNTEAFF. The CDR3 DNA reads as TGTGCCGGCAGTTTTAACACTGAAGCTTTCTTT.

This clonotype was picked up many times. The genes are TRBV7-9 and TRBJ2-7; 7 positions match TRBD1. The V segment lost 3 bases and the J segment 6 bases; nucleotides outside the gene matches: 8. The V gene's germline CDR1 is SEHNR and CDR2 FQNEAQ (reference sequence). The length of the CDR3 is 14 residues. CDR3 DNA sequence: TGTGCCAGCAGCTTTGGGACAGCCGCGCTCGAGCAGTACTTC. Translating gives CASSFGTAALEQYF.